The 10 T cell receptor beta chains listed next were all sequenced from one sample in a study of blood T cells in healthy people across ages (dated by TCRdb to between 2015 and 2016). Library prep was done by 5' RACE. For sequencing, an Illumina HiSeq 2500 was employed. The second PCR ran for roughly 7 to 12 cycles and used a J-beta primer mix along with a sample-barcoded 5' primer. TCRdb itself trimmed the public reads at Q25 with fastp, ran MiXCR and retained productive beta chains. Duplicate CDR3 protein sequences are folded into a single record with the most common DNA and genes. The sample data list roughly 1 million distinct CDR3 sequences, and about 23% of these were observed just once. Together, the top ten hold approximately 0.7% of the sample. These same records also appear under a second study, on T cells of mothers and their children.

The sample was blood. Receptor source: a girl aged 2 to 10 in good health.

Only a few counts were recorded for this clonotype. This CDR3 is missing its conserved last phenylalanine or tryptophan, likely due to a read error. The chain carries TRBV4-2 and TRBJ2-1, with 10 bases matching TRBD1. The end of the DNA is better explained by TRBJ2-5, so the J call may be wrong. Germline lookup yields CDR1 LGHNA and CDR2 YNFKEQ. CDR3 length: 18 residues. The CDR3 region has the DNA TGTGCCAGCAGTCCTTACTTCGGGGACAGGGGCCGACAAGAGACCCAGTACCTC. As protein: CASSPYFGDRGRQETQYL.

The chain links TRBV27 to TRBJ1-1; D is perhaps TRBD1 (5 bases). Germline CDR1 MNHEY, CDR2 SMNVEV (reference sequence). The V end lost 5 bases, the J end lost 7 bases, and 11 bases lay between the germline ends. CDR3 length equals 12 residues. CDR3 DNA sequence: TGTGCCAGCAGTACAGGCCAACTTGAAGCTTTCTTT. Its translation: CASSTGQLEAFF.

This clonotype was detected many times. V gene TRBV28 combines with J gene TRBJ2-1; 10 bases line up with TRBD1. The CDR3 totals 17 residues. Looked up from germline, CDR1 is MDHEN and CDR2 is SYDVKM. V shed 6 bases, J shed 8 bases, and the junction held 16 bases outside the gene matches. Written as DNA, the CDR3 is TGTGCCAGCAGCCCCACTTGGGGGGACAGGGGATCGGATGAGCAGTTCTTC. Translation gives CASSPTWGDRGSDEQFF.

This chain connects TRBV5-1 to TRBJ2-1; 7 bases map to TRBD1. Unmatched junction bases numbered 8, after V lost 1 base and J lost 4 bases. CDR1 and CDR2 (germline): SGHRS, YFSETQ. CDR3 size: 16 residues. The CDR3 DNA reads as TGCGCCAGCAGCTTGACAGGGGTCTGGGGTTACAATGAGCAGTTCTTC. Translated, it gives CASSLTGVWGYNEQFF.

This clonotype was observed a handful of times. V is TRBV25-1 and J is TRBJ2-7; D is unresolved. Between the trimmed V and J ends, which lost 6 bases and 1 base, there was a span of 13 bases. The CDR3 length is 14 residues. The germline gives CDR1 MGHDK, CDR2 SYGVNS. The CDR3 sequence is CASSTSQESYEQYF. Written as DNA, the CDR3 is TGTGCCAGCAGCACGAGTCAGGAGTCCTACGAGCAGTACTTC.

This clonotype was picked up a small number of times. The J gene is TRBJ1-3, the V gene TRBV5-6; D is ambiguous. CDR3 length: 14 amino acids. Germline V gives CDR1 SGHDT, CDR2 YYEEEE. Trimming removed 2 bases at V and 0 bases at J, with 6 bases between. The CDR3 reads CASSFWNSGNTIYF. The CDR3 bases are TGTGCCAGCAGCTTTTGGAACTCTGGAAACACCATATATTTT.

This clonotype was counted a few times. This chain joins TRBV7-3 and TRBJ2-7; 9 nucleotides match TRBD2. After removal of 5 bases from V and 7 bases from J, the junction contained 6 bases not matched to a gene. The CDR3 runs 13 residues. From germline, CDR1 is SGHTA and CDR2 FQGTGA. CDR3 bases: TGTGCCAGCAGCCCTAGCGGGAACGGAGAGCAGTACTTC. Translating it yields CASSPSGNGEQYF.

This chain connects TRBV24-1 to TRBJ1-2; D may be TRBD1 (6 bases). This CDR3 has 13 amino acids. Germline lookup yields CDR1 KGHDR and CDR2 SFDVKD. V lost 7 bases and J lost 6, with 14 bases in between. CDR3 sequence (DNA): TGTGCCACCAGACAGGGAGGCGGTGATGGCTACACCTTC. This gives the protein CATRQGGGDGYTF.

In its sample, this clonotype was seen a few times. V usage is TRBV10-3 and J usage is TRBJ2-3; TRBD2 matches at 11 bases. After removal of 6 bases from V and 2 bases from J, the junction contained 4 bases not matched to a gene. Germline V gene lookup returns CDR1 ENHRY and CDR2 SYGVKD. This CDR3 has 15 amino acids. The chain's CDR3 is CAISGGLAATDTQYF. The CDR3, as DNA: TGTGCCATCAGCGGGGGACTAGCGGCCACAGATACGCAGTATTTT.

This clonotype was seen a few times. V gene TRBV28 combines with J gene TRBJ1-4; 11 bases align to TRBD1. This CDR3 region has 15 residues. The V gene's germline CDR1 is MDHEN and CDR2 SYDVKM. V gave up 7 bases and J gave up 7 bases; unmatched junction bases: 8. This chain's CDR3 is CASKPDRGRGEKLFF. DNA for the CDR3: TGTGCCAGCAAGCCGGACAGGGGGCGAGGTGAAAAACTGTTTTTT.